This TCR beta chain emerged from a study of T cells in localized non-small cell lung cancer. The CDR3 loop spans 11 amino acids. The germline V gene encodes CDR1 SQVTM and CDR2 ANQGSEA. V was shortened by 5 bases and J by 7 bases, with 8 bases between the two germline ends. Libraries were prepared by immunoSEQ multiplex PCR; TCRdb keeps only in-frame clonotypes and omits some of them. In the table there are over 20,000 clones, 70% to 90% of which are singletons. Broader study findings: Heterogeneity within the tumor remains possible, as just one region underwent sequencing. Adjacent lung held a median around 56 of the top 100 tumor clones. Longer overall survival was associated with a higher density of T cells in the blood. The greatest T cell clonality was found in uninvolved adjacent lung (higher than in tumor).

Notes on this clone: The target antigen is unknown.

The starting material was peripheral blood, obtained before any cancer treatment. This rearrangement joins TRBV29-1 to TRBJ1-4; D is unclear. The receptor was derived from a female donor older than 55 with stage I lung adenocarcinoma. DNA of the CDR3: TGCAGCGTTCACGAAGGTGAAAAACTGTTTTTT. Its translation is CSVHEGEKLFF.